These T cell receptor beta chains were read from a single sample in a study of neurological immune-mediated disorders. TCRdb itself ran the 5' RACE reads through MiXCR, one entry per CDR3 protein. This table has 87,000 or so distinct CDR3 sequences, roughly 3.2% appearing once. Source material: PBMCs. The source is a woman aged 45-65 years with multiple sclerosis. Both conserved end residues are part of each CDR3. The D gene is left open where the match is weak. Rows give clone size only sometimes, using once, few, many, or a class for an expanded clone.

D: TRBD1
size: many
J: TRBJ1-2
V: TRBV28
DNA: TGTGCCAGCAGTTCAGGGGGCGCAGGGATTAACTATGGCTACACCTTC
CDR3: CASSSGGAGINYGYTF

D: .
size: many
J: TRBJ2-7
V: TRBV4-3
DNA: TGCGCCAGCAGCCAAGGCAGGGACTACGAGCAGTACTTC
CDR3: CASSQGRDYEQYF

D: .
size: many
J: TRBJ2-4
V: TRBV19
DNA: TGTGCCAGTAGTCCTCTTGGGAGGGGGATTATAGCCAAAAACATTCAGTACTTC
CDR3: CASSPLGRGIIAKNIQYF

D: .
size: many
J: TRBJ1-5
V: TRBV6-2/TRBV6-3
DNA: TGTGCCAGTACTGGACGGTCTCGCCAGCATTTT
CDR3: CASTGRSRQHF

D: TRBD1
size: many
J: TRBJ2-1
V: TRBV20-1
DNA: TGCAGTGTTGGGACAGCTCAAAGCTACAATGAGCAGTTCTTC
CDR3: CSVGTAQSYNEQFF

D: TRBD1
size: many
J: TRBJ1-2
V: TRBV10-3
DNA: TGTGCCATCAGAGCGACAGGGCAAGGCTACACCTTC
CDR3: CAIRATGQGYTF

D: TRBD2
size: .
J: TRBJ2-1
V: TRBV12-3/TRBV12-4
DNA: TGTGCCAGCAGTCCAAGCGGGGGAGGTAATGAGCAGTTCTTC
CDR3: CASSPSGGGNEQFF

D: .
size: many
J: TRBJ2-1
V: TRBV5-6
DNA: TGTGCCAGCAGCTTTTGGCAGGAGCAGTTCTTC
CDR3: CASSFWQEQFF

D: .
size: many
J: TRBJ1-6
V: TRBV7-9
DNA: TGTGCCAGCAGCTCTCCTAGGAATTCACCCCTCCACTTT
CDR3: CASSSPRNSPLHF

D: .
size: many
J: TRBJ2-5
V: TRBV27
DNA: TGTGCCAGCAGTCTCCGTGAGGGAGCAGAGACCCAGTACTTC
CDR3: CASSLREGAETQYF

D: TRBD2
size: few
J: TRBJ2-1
V: TRBV6-4
DNA: TGTGCCAGCAGTGAGACTAGCGGGGGGGCAGGTGAGCAGTTCTTC
CDR3: CASSETSGGAGEQFF

D: TRBD2
size: many
J: TRBJ2-1
V: TRBV6-5
DNA: TGTGCCAGCAGTTATTACCGGAGGACTAGCGGGGGCCTGTTCTCCTACAATGAGCAGTTCTTC
CDR3: CASSYYRRTSGGLFSYNEQFF

D: .
size: .
J: TRBJ1-5
V: TRBV20-1
DNA: TGCAGTGCTAGAGATCCCCGCAATCAGCCCCAGCATTTT
CDR3: CSARDPRNQPQHF

D: TRBD1
size: many
J: TRBJ1-6
V: TRBV5-6
DNA: TGTGCCAGCAGCTCGAATTCGGGACAGGTCATTATCTATAATTCACCCCTCCACTTT
CDR3: CASSSNSGQVIIYNSPLHF

D: .
size: many
J: TRBJ2-2
V: TRBV2
DNA: TGTGCCAGCAGAGAGATAGAAGGGGAGCTGTTTTTT
CDR3: CASREIEGELFF

D: .
size: many
J: TRBJ2-3
V: TRBV5-1
DNA: TGCGCCAGCAGCTTAGACCCCGGCAGTACGGATACGCAGTATTTT
CDR3: CASSLDPGSTDTQYF

D: .
size: many
J: TRBJ2-7
V: TRBV25-1
DNA: TGTGCCAGCAGTGAAGTAGTACTTACGACCAGGGACTACGAGCAGTACTTC
CDR3: CASSEVVLTTRDYEQYF

D: .
size: many
J: TRBJ2-5
V: TRBV5-1
DNA: TGCGCCAGCAGCGAATCCAGGGGTTCGGCCCAGTACTTC
CDR3: CASSESRGSAQYF

D: TRBD1
size: many
J: TRBJ1-5
V: TRBV5-5
DNA: TGTGCCAGCAGCTTTACAGAAGACAGGGGACAGCCCCAGCATTTT
CDR3: CASSFTEDRGQPQHF

D: TRBD1
size: many
J: TRBJ2-1
V: TRBV7-9
DNA: TGTGCCAGCAGCATACCGGGACAGGGGACCAATGAGCAGTTCTTC
CDR3: CASSIPGQGTNEQFF

D: TRBD2
size: many
J: TRBJ2-5
V: TRBV10-3
DNA: TGTGCCATCAGTTGGGCTAGCGGGGGGGCTGACCTCGAAAAAGAGACCCAGTACTTC
CDR3: CAISWASGGADLEKETQYF

D: TRBD1
size: many
J: TRBJ2-2
V: TRBV5-6
DNA: TGTGCCAGCAGCTTCATCGTGGGACAGGGAAACACCGGGGAGCTGTTTTTT
CDR3: CASSFIVGQGNTGELFF

D: TRBD2
size: many
J: TRBJ2-1
V: TRBV12-3/TRBV12-4
DNA: TGTGCCAGCACTAGCGGGATATACAATGAGCAGTTCTTC
CDR3: CASTSGIYNEQFF

D: .
size: many
J: TRBJ2-1
V: TRBV21-1
DNA: TGTGCCAGCAGCAAAGAGGAAGCGGGGGGGCATAAGGAGCAGTTCTTC
CDR3: CASSKEEAGGHKEQFF

D: .
size: many
J: TRBJ1-3
V: TRBV12-3/TRBV12-4
DNA: TGTGCCAGCAGAATGACCGGGACGAGTGGAAACACCATATATTTT
CDR3: CASRMTGTSGNTIYF

D: .
size: many
J: TRBJ2-1
V: TRBV5-1
DNA: TGCGCCAGCAGCACAGCAGGGTCCCAATACAATGAGCAGTTCTTC
CDR3: CASSTAGSQYNEQFF

D: .
size: many
J: TRBJ1-1
V: TRBV14
DNA: TGTGCCAGCAGCCAAACGAAGAACACTGAAGCTTTCTTT
CDR3: CASSQTKNTEAFF

D: .
size: many
J: TRBJ2-5
V: TRBV4-2
DNA: TGTGCCAGCAGCCAAGCGGGCACCCCGAGCGAGACCCAGTACTTC
CDR3: CASSQAGTPSETQYF

D: .
size: many
J: TRBJ1-5
V: TRBV5-1
DNA: TGCGCCAGCAGTTTAGAGACACTAGATCAGCCCCAGCATTTT
CDR3: CASSLETLDQPQHF

D: TRBD1
size: many
J: TRBJ1-6
V: TRBV5-1
DNA: TGCGCCAGCTCGGGACAGGGAGTATCACCCCTCCACTTT
CDR3: CASSGQGVSPLHF

D: .
size: few
J: TRBJ2-1
V: TRBV11-2
DNA: TGTGCCAGCAGCGTAGGAGAAACCCAGTTCTTC
CDR3: CASSVGETQFF

D: .
size: many
J: TRBJ1-4
V: TRBV20-1
DNA: TGCAGTGCCACGGGAGGGGAGGAAAAACTGTTTTTT
CDR3: CSATGGEEKLFF

D: .
size: many
J: TRBJ2-5
V: TRBV29-1
DNA: TGCAGCGTTGAAAACCCATCCTGGGAGACCCAGTACTTC
CDR3: CSVENPSWETQYF

D: TRBD1
size: few
J: TRBJ2-1
V: TRBV7-7
DNA: TGTGCTAGCAGCCGACAGGGAATCTCCTACAATGAGCAGTTCTTC
CDR3: CASSRQGISYNEQFF

D: TRBD1
size: many
J: TRBJ2-3
V: TRBV6-4
DNA: TGTGCCAGCAGTGACTCCGGGACAGGGGGCCCAGATACGCAGTATTTT
CDR3: CASSDSGTGGPDTQYF

D: TRBD2
size: many
J: TRBJ2-1
V: TRBV12-3/TRBV12-4
DNA: TGTGCCAGCAGCGGGACTAGCGGGGGGGCCCGCAATGAGCAGTTCTTC
CDR3: CASSGTSGGARNEQFF

D: TRBD2
size: .
J: TRBJ2-7
V: TRBV12-3/TRBV12-4
DNA: TGTGCCAGCAGTTTACATCGAGGGACTAGCGGGTACGAGCAGTACTTC
CDR3: CASSLHRGTSGYEQYF

D: .
size: many
J: TRBJ1-5
V: TRBV29-1
DNA: TGCAGCGTTGGGGAAAATAGCAATCAGCCCCAGCATTTT
CDR3: CSVGENSNQPQHF

D: TRBD2
size: many
J: TRBJ2-5
V: TRBV5-1
DNA: TGCGCCAGCAGCACCGGGACTAGCGGGGGGGCGGAGACCCAGTACTTC
CDR3: CASSTGTSGGAETQYF

D: .
size: many
J: TRBJ1-2
V: TRBV5-6
DNA: TGTGCCAGCAGCTTGGAACACTATGGCTACACCTTC
CDR3: CASSLEHYGYTF

D: TRBD1
size: many
J: TRBJ2-7
V: TRBV15
DNA: TGTGCCACCAGCAGAGGGACAGGTTTCTCCTACGAGCAGTACTTC
CDR3: CATSRGTGFSYEQYF

D: .
size: once
J: TRBJ2-7
V: TRBV7-2
DNA: TGTGCCAGCAGCTTACGCCCGGACAGAAACTACGAGCAGTACTTC
CDR3: CASSLRPDRNYEQYF

D: TRBD2
size: many
J: TRBJ2-1
V: TRBV7-9
DNA: TGTGCCAGCAGCTTGAGTAGCGGGGGCCTGGGACAGTTCTTC
CDR3: CASSLSSGGLGQFF

D: TRBD2
size: many
J: TRBJ2-3
V: TRBV20-1
DNA: TGCAGTGCTAGAACTATAGCGGGGAGGGCCATGGGAGATACGCAGTATTTT
CDR3: CSARTIAGRAMGDTQYF

D: TRBD1
size: many
J: TRBJ2-1
V: TRBV7-9
DNA: TGTGCCAGCAGCTCGACAGGGGTTGGGTCCTACAATGAGCAGTTCTTC
CDR3: CASSSTGVGSYNEQFF

D: TRBD1
size: many
J: TRBJ1-5
V: TRBV29-1
DNA: TGCAGCGTAGGGACAGGGTTCAATCAGCCCCAGCATTTT
CDR3: CSVGTGFNQPQHF

D: .
size: .
J: TRBJ2-5
V: TRBV20-1
DNA: TGCAGTGCCAGCAGGGAGTGGGTTGAAGAGACCCAGTACTTC
CDR3: CSASREWVEETQYF

D: TRBD2
size: many
J: TRBJ2-1
V: TRBV7-2
DNA: TGTGCCAGCAGCCGGGACTACCCCGATGAGCAGTTCTTC
CDR3: CASSRDYPDEQFF

D: .
size: many
J: TRBJ1-4
V: TRBV12-3/TRBV12-4
DNA: TGTGCCAGCATGAAACAGCTTGTCGATGAAAAACTGTTTTTT
CDR3: CASMKQLVDEKLFF

D: TRBD2
size: many
J: TRBJ2-7
V: TRBV20-1
DNA: TGCAGTGCTAGAGATATGACTAGCGGGAAATCCTACGAGCAGTACTTC
CDR3: CSARDMTSGKSYEQYF

D: .
size: many
J: TRBJ2-2
V: TRBV7-2
DNA: TGTGCCAGCAGCTTAGATGTAAACACCGGGGAGCTGTTTTTT
CDR3: CASSLDVNTGELFF

D: .
size: many
J: TRBJ2-4
V: TRBV12-3/TRBV12-4
DNA: TGTGCCAGCAGTTTAGCGGGGGCCCTAAACATTCAGTACTTC
CDR3: CASSLAGALNIQYF

D: .
size: many
J: TRBJ2-5
V: TRBV7-8
DNA: TGTGCCAGCAGCCTGGGCGGCCGGGGGACCCAGTACTTC
CDR3: CASSLGGRGTQYF

D: TRBD1
size: many
J: TRBJ1-1
V: TRBV4-2
DNA: TGTGCCAGCAGTCCGACCGGGACAGGAGAAGCTTTCTTT
CDR3: CASSPTGTGEAFF

D: TRBD1
size: many
J: TRBJ1-2
V: TRBV5-1
DNA: TGCGCCAGCAGCTTGGCCACCGTGACAGGGAACGGTATCGGCTACACCTTC
CDR3: CASSLATVTGNGIGYTF

D: .
size: many
J: TRBJ1-5
V: TRBV28
DNA: TGTGCCAGCAGTTTACCAACAGGGAACAATCAGCCCCAGCATTTT
CDR3: CASSLPTGNNQPQHF

D: .
size: many
J: TRBJ2-1
V: TRBV20-1
DNA: TGCAGTGCGGAGGAACGGTCGCTGTTCATGAGCAATGAGCAGTTCTTC
CDR3: CSAEERSLFMSNEQFF

D: TRBD1
size: many
J: TRBJ1-5
V: TRBV7-2
DNA: TGTGCCAGCAGCTCGGACAGGGAAGGGGGCAATCAGCCCCAGCATTTT
CDR3: CASSSDREGGNQPQHF

D: TRBD2
size: many
J: TRBJ2-1
V: TRBV7-2
DNA: TGTGCCAGCAGGGGAGGGCACAATGAGCAGTTCTTC
CDR3: CASRGGHNEQFF